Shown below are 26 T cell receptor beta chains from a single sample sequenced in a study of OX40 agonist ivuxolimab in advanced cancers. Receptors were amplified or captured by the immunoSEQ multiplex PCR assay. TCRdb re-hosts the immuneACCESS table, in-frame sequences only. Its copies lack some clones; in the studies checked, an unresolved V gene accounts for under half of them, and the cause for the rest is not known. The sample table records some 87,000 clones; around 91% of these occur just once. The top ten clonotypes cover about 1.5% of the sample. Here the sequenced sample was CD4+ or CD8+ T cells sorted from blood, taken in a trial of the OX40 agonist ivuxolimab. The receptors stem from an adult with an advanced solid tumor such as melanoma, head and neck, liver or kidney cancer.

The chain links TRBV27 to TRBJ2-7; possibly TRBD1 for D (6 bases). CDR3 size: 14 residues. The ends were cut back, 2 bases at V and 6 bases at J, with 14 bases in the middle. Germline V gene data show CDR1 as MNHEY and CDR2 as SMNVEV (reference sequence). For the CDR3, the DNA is TGTGCCAGCAGTTTAAGCACAGGGCAATTCGAGCAGTACTTC. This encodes CASSLSTGQFEQYF.

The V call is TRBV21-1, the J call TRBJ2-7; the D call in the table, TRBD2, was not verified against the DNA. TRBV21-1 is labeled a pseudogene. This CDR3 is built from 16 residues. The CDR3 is CASVRRARRDACEQYF. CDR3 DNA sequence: TGTGCCAGCGTTAGGCGCGCGCGGAGAGACGCCTGCGAGCAGTACTTC.

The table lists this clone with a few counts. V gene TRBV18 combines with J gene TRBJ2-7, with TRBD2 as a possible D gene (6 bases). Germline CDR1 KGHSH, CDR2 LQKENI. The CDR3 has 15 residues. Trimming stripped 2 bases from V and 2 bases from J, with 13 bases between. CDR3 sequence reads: CASSPGGGDAYEQYF. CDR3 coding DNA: TGTGCCAGCTCACCAGGCGGAGGGGACGCCTACGAGCAGTACTTC.

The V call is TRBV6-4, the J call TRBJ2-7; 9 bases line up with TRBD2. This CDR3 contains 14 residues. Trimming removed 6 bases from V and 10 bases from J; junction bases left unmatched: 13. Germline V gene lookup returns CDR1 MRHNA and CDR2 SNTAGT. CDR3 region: CASSRTGLAPGQYF. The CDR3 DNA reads TGTGCCAGCAGCAGAACGGGACTAGCTCCGGGACAGTACTTC.

In DNA, the CDR3 is TGTGCCAGCAGGCGGGGAGCAAGCACAGATACGCAGTATTTT. Its translation: CASRRGASTDTQYF. The chain combines TRBV6-1 with TRBJ2-3; D may be TRBD2 (6 bases). The CDR3 spans 14 residues. The V end was cut by 6 bases, the J end by 0 bases, with 10 bases between. Germline CDR1 is MNHNS and CDR2 is SASEGT.

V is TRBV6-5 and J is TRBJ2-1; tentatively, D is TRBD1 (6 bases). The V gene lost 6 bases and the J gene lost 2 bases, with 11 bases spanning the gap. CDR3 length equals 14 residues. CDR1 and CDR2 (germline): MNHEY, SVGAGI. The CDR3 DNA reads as TGTGCCAGCAGACAACAGGGACCCTACAATGAGCAGTTCTTC. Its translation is CASRQQGPYNEQFF.

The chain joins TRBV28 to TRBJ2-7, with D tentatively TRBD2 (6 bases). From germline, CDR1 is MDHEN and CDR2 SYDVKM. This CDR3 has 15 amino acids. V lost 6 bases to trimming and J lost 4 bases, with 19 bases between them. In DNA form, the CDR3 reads TGTGCCAGCAGCCTAGCGACTTTCCCCCCTTACGAGCAGTACTTC. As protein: CASSLATFPPYEQYF. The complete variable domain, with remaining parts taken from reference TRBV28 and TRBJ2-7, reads DVKVTQSSRYLVKRTGEKVFLECVQDMDHENMFWYRQDPGLGLRLIYFSYDVKMKEKGDIPEGYSVSREKKERFSLILESASTNQTSMYLCASSLATFPPYEQYFGPGTRLTVT.

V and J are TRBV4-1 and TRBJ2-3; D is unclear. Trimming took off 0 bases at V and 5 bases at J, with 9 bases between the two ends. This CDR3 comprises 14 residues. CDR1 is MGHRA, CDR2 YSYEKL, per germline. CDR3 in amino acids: CASSQDPSIDTQYF. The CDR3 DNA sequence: TGCGCCAGCAGCCAAGATCCTAGTATAGATACGCAGTATTTT.

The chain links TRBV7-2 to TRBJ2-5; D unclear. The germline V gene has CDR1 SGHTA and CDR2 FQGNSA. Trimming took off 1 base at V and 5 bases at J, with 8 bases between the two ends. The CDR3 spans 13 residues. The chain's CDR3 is CASSLGASETQYF. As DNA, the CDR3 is TGTGCCAGCAGCTTAGGGGCCTCGGAGACCCAGTACTTC.

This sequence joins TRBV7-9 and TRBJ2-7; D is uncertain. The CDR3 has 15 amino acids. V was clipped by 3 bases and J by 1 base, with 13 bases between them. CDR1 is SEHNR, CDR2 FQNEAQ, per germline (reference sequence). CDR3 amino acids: CASSFSTYSSYEQYF. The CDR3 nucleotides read TGTGCCAGCAGCTTTTCGACCTATTCGTCCTACGAGCAGTACTTC. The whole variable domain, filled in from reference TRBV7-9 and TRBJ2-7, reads DTGVSQNPRHKITKRGQNVTFRCDPISEHNRLYWYRQTLGQGPEFLTYFQNEAQLEKSRLLSDRFSAERPKGSFSTLEIQRTEQGDSAMYLCASSFSTYSSYEQYFGPGTRLTVT.

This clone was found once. Written as DNA, the CDR3 is TGTGCCAGCAGCGCCGGGACTAGCGGGAGTGGAAAGACCCAGTACTTC. Translated, it gives CASSAGTSGSGKTQYF. The chain uses TRBV7-9 and TRBJ2-5; TRBD2 matches 14 bases. The J segment lost 6 bases and the V segment lost 5 bases, leaving 8 bases of the junction unmatched. CDR3 length equals 16 residues. The V gene's germline CDR1 is SEHNR and CDR2 FQNEAQ (reference sequence).

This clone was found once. CDR3: CASRAGRTNEKLFF. The CDR3 bases are TGTGCCAGCAGGGCAGGGAGGACTAATGAAAAACTGTTTTTT. V and J are TRBV6-1 and TRBJ1-4; D is possibly TRBD1 (5 bases). The V and J ends lost 6 bases and 2 bases respectively, with 10 bases between them. Germline V gene data show CDR1 as MNHNS and CDR2 as SASEGT. The CDR3 consists of 14 residues.

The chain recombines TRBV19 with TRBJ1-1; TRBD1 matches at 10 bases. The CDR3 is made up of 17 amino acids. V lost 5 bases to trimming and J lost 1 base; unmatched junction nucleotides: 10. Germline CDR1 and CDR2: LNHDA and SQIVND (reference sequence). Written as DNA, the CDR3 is TGTGCCAGTAGTGAAAGACAGGGGGCAAGGGAGAACACTGAAGCTTTCTTT. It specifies CASSERQGARENTEAFF.

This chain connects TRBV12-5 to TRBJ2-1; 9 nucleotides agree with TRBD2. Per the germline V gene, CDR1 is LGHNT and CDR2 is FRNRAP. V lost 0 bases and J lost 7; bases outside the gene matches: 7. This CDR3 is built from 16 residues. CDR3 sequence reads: CASGLVTSGRKNEQFF. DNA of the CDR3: TGTGCTAGTGGTTTGGTAACGAGCGGGAGGAAAAATGAGCAGTTCTTC.

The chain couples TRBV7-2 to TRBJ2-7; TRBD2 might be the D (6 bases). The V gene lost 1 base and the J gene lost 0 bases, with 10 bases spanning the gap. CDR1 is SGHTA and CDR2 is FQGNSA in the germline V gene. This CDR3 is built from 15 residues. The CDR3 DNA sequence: TGTGCCAGCAGCTTAGAGATAGCGGTCTCCTACGAGCAGTACTTC. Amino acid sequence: CASSLEIAVSYEQYF.

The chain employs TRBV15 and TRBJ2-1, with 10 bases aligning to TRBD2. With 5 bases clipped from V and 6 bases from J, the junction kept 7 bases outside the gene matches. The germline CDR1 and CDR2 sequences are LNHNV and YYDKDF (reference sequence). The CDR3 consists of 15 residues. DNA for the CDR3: TGTGCCACCAGCGGGCTAGCGGGAGCGAGCAATGAGCAGTTCTTC. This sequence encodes CATSGLAGASNEQFF.

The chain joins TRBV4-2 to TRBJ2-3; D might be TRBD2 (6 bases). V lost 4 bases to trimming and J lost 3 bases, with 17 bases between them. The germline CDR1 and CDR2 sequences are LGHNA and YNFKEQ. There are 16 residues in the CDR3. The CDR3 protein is CASSLEGRTVTDTQYF. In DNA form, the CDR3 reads TGTGCCAGCAGCCTCGAGGGGAGGACGGTAACAGATACGCAGTATTTT.

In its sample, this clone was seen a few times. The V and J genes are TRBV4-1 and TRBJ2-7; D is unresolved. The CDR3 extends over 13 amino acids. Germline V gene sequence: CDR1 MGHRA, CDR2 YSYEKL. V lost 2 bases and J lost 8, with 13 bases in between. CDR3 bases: TGCGCCAGCAGCCAATTCCCAGCTACGAAGCAGTACTTC. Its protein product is CASSQFPATKQYF.

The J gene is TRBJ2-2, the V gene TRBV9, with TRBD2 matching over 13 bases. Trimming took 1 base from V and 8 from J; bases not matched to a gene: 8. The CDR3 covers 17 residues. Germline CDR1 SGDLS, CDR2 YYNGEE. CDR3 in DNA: TGTGCCAGCAGCGTATCCGGGACTAGCGGGAATCTGGGGGAGCTGTTTTTT. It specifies CASSVSGTSGNLGELFF.

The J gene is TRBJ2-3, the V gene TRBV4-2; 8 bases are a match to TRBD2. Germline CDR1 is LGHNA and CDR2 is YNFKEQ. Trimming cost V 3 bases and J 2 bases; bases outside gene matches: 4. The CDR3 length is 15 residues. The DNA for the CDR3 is TGTGCCAGCAGCCAGGAGCGGGGGTACACAGATACGCAGTATTTT. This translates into CASSQERGYTDTQYF.

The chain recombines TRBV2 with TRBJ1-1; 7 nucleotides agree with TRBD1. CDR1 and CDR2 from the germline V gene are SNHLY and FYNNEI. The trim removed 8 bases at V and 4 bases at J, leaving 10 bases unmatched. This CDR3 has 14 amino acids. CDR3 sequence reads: CASSETGRITEAFF. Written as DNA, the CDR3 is TGTGCCAGCTCCGAGACAGGGCGGATCACTGAAGCTTTCTTT.

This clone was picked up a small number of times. The DNA of the CDR3 is TGTGCCAGCAGCTTAGAGCGGACAGGGGGCTACGAGCAGTACTTC. This sequence encodes CASSLERTGGYEQYF. The chain employs TRBV11-3 and TRBJ2-7; 10 positions match TRBD1. The CDR3 covers 15 residues. Germline CDR1 is SGHNT and CDR2 is YENEEA. Trimming removed 0 bases from V and 3 bases from J; junction bases left unmatched: 2.

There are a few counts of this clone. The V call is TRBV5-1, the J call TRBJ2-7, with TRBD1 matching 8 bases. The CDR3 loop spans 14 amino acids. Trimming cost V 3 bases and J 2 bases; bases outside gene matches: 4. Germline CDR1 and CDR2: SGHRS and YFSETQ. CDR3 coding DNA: TGCGCCAGCAGCTCTGCGACAGGGGCCTACGAGCAGTACTTC. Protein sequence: CASSSATGAYEQYF.

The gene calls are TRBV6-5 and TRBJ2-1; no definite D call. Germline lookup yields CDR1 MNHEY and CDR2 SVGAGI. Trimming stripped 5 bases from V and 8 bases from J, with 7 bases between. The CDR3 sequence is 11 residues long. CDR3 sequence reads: CASSNEYEQFF. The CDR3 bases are TGTGCCAGCAGTAACGAGTATGAGCAGTTCTTC.

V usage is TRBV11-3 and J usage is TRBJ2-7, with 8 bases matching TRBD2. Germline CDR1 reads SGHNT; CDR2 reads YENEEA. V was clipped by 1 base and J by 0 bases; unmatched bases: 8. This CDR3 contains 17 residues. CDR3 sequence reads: CASSLGATSVPSYEQYF. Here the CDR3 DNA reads TGTGCCAGCAGCTTAGGGGCGACTAGCGTCCCCTCCTACGAGCAGTACTTC.

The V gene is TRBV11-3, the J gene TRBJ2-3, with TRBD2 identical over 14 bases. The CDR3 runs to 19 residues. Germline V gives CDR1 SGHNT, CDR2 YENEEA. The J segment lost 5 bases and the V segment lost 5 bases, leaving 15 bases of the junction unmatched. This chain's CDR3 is CASSHGLAGGYQSVDTQYF. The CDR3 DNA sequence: TGTGCCAGCAGCCATGGACTAGCGGGAGGTTACCAGAGTGTAGATACGCAGTATTTT.